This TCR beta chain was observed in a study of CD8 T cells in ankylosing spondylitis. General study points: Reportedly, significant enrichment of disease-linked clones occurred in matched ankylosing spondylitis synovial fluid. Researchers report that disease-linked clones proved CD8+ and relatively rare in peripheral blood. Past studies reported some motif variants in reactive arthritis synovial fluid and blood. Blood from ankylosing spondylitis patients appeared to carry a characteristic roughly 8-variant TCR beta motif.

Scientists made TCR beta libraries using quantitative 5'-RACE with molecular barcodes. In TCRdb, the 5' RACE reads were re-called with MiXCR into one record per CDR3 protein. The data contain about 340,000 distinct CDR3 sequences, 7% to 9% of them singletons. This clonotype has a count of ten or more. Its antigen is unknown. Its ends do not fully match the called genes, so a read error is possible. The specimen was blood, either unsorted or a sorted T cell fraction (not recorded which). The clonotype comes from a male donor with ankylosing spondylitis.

CDR3 DNA sequence: TGCGCCAGCAGCTGGGGGTCTGGGGCCAACGTCCTGACTTTC. It is translated as CASSWGSGANVLTF. The chain combines TRBV5-5 with TRBJ2-6; D possibly uses TRBD1 or TRBD2 (5 bases each). The CDR3 sequence is 14 residues long. Germline V gives CDR1 SGHKS, CDR2 YYEKEE (reference sequence).